This T cell receptor beta chain was observed in a study of cytomegalovirus exposure and HLA in healthy donors. Study conclusions and caveats: In a later analysis, TCR beta V- and J-gene trimming was associated with a missense DCLRE1C variant. A later analysis reportedly identified an Asian-associated ancestry cluster as carrying fewer N-insertions than the roughly 670-donor mean. In a later analysis, HLA-associated beta chains showed higher expansion and lower generation probabilities than comparable chains. Analyzed later, association rates of TCRs varied across HLA loci, with DRB1 most and HLA-C fewest.

The sample holds a few counts of this clone. Its target is not known. After removal of 3 bases from V and 10 bases from J, the junction contained 9 bases not matched to a gene. The germline gives CDR1 KGHSH, CDR2 LQKENI. The CDR3 runs 15 residues. PCR used 60 Vbeta primers and 13 Jbeta primers. TCRdb's copy holds only in-frame clones and misses some; the assay was immunoSEQ multiplex PCR. The data show 150,000 to 200,000 clones, roughly 80% seen once. The genes are TRBV18 and TRBJ2-1; 10 bases agree with TRBD2. The receptor comes from a woman aged 40-49 years in good health and CMV-seropositive. Sample: PBMCs. The CDR3 reads CASSPLAGVSSEQFF. CDR3 nucleotide sequence: TGTGCCAGCTCACCGCTAGCGGGAGTGTCTAGCGAGCAGTTCTTC. Full variable domain (missing parts from reference TRBV18 and TRBJ2-1): NAGVMQNPRHLVRRRGQEARLRCSPMKGHSHVYWYRQLPEEGLKFMVYLQKENIIDESGMPKERFSAEFPKEGPSILRIQQVVRGDSAAYFCASSPLAGVSSEQFFGPGTRLTVL.